The source of this T cell receptor beta chain is a study of blood T cell repertoires in COVID-19 (dated by TCRdb to the early 2020s). A note on the overall study: The collaborator samples originated in the United States, Italy and Spain and spanned the acute and convalescent phases of COVID-19. The material from the prospective study consisted of cDNA or gDNA derived from T cells, B-cell-depleted T cells, or PBMCs. Deeply sampled blood TCRbeta repertoires from subjects exposed to, actively infected with, or recovered from COVID-19 were included in the dataset. The repertoires were released in a freely available public database intended as a resource for research on the immune response to SARS-CoV-2. Samples came from the ongoing ImmuneRACE study (first 160 participants) plus 1,254 subjects from 6 global collaborators. Nearly every sample came with metadata listing a de-identified subject ID, COVID-19 status, age in years and sex. HLA class I and class II types, where available, came from metadata supplied by the sample provider rather than from assay-based typing.

What the study reported, not specific to this receptor: The quantity of clinical and demographic metadata differed by source and by participant and was supplied without curation.

As to this clone: Its antigen has not been determined. It has no much larger one-base neighbor in the sample; base qualities were not kept.

Collaborating institutions collected whole blood in K2EDTA tubes following their own protocols. For TCRbeta analysis, collaborators shipped samples as frozen whole blood, isolated PBMCs, or DNA extracted from either of those sample types. V is clipped by 3 bases and J by 0 bases, and the sequence between their germline boundaries is 12 bases long. The CDR3 covers 15 residues, taking in both the cysteine and the phenylalanine. Solely the CDR3 DNA is kept, with 45 bases framed from the first base. The germline V gene (reference sequence) provides CDR1 LGHDT and CDR2 YNNKEL. TCRbeta CDR3 regions were amplified from genomic DNA by means of the immunoSEQ Assay, a bias-controlled multiplex PCR. The paper's data handling went like this. The number of nucleated cells in each sample was estimated by amplification of reference gene primers within the assay. To quantify the absolute abundance of each unique TCRbeta CDR3 rearrangement, sequence reads were collapsed and filtered. For each sample, productive Simpson clonality was calculated as the square root of Simpson's diversity index over productive rearrangements. TCRdb provides this immuneACCESS table in a form limited to in-frame rearrangements. Some clones are lacking; in checked studies, under half of them reflect an unresolved V gene, and why the rest are absent is not known. D and trimming come from the DNA, and the V and J calls and clone size come from that table. Present in this sample are roughly 150,000 clones, about four fifths of which were seen just once. The ten top clones hold about 14% of the sample.

The TCR comes from a woman of 80 years or more with acute or convalescent COVID-19. The chain is assembled from TRBV3-1 (or the pseudogene TRBV3-2) and TRBJ2-7, and perhaps TRBD2 as D gene, on 5 matching bases. The specimen was peripheral blood. The DNA sequence is given as TGTGCCAGCAGCCAGGCCGGACTGAGCTCCTACGAGCAGTACTTC. Its protein reads: CASSQAGLSSYEQYF.